This TCR beta chain was recorded in a study of cytomegalovirus exposure and HLA in healthy donors. 13 Jbeta primers and 60 Vbeta primers were used for the PCR. TCRdb's table, derived via immunoSEQ multiplex PCR, lists solely in-frame clones and lacks some. This table has tens of thousands of clones, around 80% appearing once. The CDR3 length is 16 residues. Germline V gene sequence: CDR1 MNHEY, CDR2 SMNVEV (reference sequence). Trimming shortened V by 5 bases and J by 0 bases, and 15 bases separated the two germline ends. The source of this sequence is a man aged 40-49 years in good health and CMV-seronegative. Sequencing was performed on PBMCs. The chain recombines TRBV27 with TRBJ2-3, with a possible D match to TRBD2 (6 bases). The CDR3 DNA is TGTGCCAGCAGTCTTGTAGCGGTTCTTAGCACAGATACGCAGTATTTT. Its protein is CASSLVAVLSTDTQYF.